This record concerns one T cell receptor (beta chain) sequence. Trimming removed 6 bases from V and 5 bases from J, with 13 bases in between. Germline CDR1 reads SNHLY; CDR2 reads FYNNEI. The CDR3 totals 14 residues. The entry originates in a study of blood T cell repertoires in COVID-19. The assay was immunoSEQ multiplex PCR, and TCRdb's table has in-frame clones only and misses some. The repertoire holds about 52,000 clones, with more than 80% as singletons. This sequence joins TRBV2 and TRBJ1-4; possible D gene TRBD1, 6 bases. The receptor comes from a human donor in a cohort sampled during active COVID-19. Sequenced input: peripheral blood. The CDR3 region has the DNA TGTGCCAGCAGGGCCAGGGGCACGAATGAAAAACTGTTTTTT. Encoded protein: CASRARGTNEKLFF. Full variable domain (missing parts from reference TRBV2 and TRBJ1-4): EPEVTQTPSHQVTQMGQEVILRCVPISNHLYFYWYRQILGQKVEFLVSFYNNEISEKSEIFDDQFSVERPDGSNFTLKIRSTKLEDSAMYFCASRARGTNEKLFFGSGTQLSVL.